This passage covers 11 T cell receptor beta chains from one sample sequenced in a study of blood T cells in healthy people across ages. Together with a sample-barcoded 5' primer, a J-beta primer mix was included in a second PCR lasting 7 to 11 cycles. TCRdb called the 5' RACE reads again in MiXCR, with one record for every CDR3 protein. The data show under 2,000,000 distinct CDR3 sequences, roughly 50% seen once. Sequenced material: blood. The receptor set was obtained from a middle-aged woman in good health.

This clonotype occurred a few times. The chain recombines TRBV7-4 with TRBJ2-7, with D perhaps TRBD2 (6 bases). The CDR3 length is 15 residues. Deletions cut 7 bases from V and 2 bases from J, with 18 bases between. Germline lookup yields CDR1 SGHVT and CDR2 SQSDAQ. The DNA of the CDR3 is TGTGCCAGCAACCAGACTAGGGGAGTGCCCTACGAGCAGTACTTC. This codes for CASNQTRGVPYEQYF.

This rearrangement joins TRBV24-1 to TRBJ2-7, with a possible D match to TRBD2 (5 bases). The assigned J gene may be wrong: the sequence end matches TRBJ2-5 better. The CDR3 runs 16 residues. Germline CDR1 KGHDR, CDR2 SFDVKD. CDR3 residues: CATSDRWAGSSETQYF. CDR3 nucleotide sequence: TGTGCCACCAGTGACCGGTGGGCGGGTTCGAGCGAGACCCAGTACTTC.

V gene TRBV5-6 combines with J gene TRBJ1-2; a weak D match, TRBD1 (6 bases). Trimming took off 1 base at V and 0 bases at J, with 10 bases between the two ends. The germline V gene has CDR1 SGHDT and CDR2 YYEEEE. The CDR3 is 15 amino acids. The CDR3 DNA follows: TGTGCCAGCAGCTTGTGGACAGCTACTAACTATGGCTACACCTTC. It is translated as CASSLWTATNYGYTF.

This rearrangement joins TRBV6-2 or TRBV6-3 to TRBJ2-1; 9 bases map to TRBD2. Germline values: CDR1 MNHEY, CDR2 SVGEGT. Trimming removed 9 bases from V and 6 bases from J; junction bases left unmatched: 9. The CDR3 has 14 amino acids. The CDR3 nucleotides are TGTGCCAGTTTTAGCGGGGGCTTCGGCAATGAGCAGTTCTTC. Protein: CASFSGGFGNEQFF.

The CDR3 reads CASSPMADGSSYEQYF. CDR3 DNA: TGTGCCAGCAGCCCGATGGCGGACGGCAGCTCCTACGAGCAGTACTTC. The gene calls are TRBV7-6 and TRBJ2-7; no definite D call. The V and J ends lost 5 bases and 0 bases respectively, with 17 bases between them. CDR1 and CDR2 (germline): SGHVS, FNYEAQ. This CDR3 region has 16 residues.

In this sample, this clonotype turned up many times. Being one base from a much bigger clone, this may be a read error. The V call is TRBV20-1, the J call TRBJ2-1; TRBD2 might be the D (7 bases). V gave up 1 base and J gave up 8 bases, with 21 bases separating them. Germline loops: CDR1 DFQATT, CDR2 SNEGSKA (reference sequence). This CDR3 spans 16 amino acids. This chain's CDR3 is CSARATSVWGHDEQFF. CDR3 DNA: TGCAGTGCTAGAGCCACTAGCGTTTGGGGGCACGATGAGCAGTTCTTC.

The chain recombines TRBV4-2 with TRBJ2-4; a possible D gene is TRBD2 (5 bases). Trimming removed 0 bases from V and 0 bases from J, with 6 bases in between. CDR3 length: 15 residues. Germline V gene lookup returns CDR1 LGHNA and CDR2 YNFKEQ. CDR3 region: CASSQDGLAKNIQYF. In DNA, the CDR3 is TGTGCCAGCAGCCAAGATGGACTAGCCAAAAACATTCAGTACTTC.

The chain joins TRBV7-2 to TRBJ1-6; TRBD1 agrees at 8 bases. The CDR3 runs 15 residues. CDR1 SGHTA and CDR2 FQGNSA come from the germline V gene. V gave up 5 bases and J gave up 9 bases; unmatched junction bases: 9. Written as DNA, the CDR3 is TGTGCCAGCAGCGCCGGACAGGGTGGAATTTCACCCCTCCACTTT. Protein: CASSAGQGGISPLHF.

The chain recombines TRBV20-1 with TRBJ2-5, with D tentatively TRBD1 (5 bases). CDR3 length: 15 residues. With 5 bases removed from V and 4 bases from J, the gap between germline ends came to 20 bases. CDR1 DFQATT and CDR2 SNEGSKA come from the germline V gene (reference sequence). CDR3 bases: TGCAGTGCTCAGCCCCAGGGAAGTCGAGGAGAGACCCAGTACTTC. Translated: CSAQPQGSRGETQYF.

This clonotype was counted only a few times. The CDR3 region has the DNA TGTGCCAGCAGCCAAGATTGGCGGGGACTCTACAATGAGCAGTTCTTC. It encodes CASSQDWRGLYNEQFF. The chain carries TRBV14 and TRBJ2-1; TRBD2 might be the D (6 bases). The CDR3 runs 16 residues. V was pared by 0 bases and J by 3 bases, with 12 bases between. CDR1 SGHDN and CDR2 FVKESK come from the germline V gene.

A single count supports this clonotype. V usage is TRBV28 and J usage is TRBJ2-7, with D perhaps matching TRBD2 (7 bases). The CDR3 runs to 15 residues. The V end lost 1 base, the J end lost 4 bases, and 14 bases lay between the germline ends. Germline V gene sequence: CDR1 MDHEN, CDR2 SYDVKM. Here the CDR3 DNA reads TGTGCCAGCAGTTTATCGCGGGGGCTTACTTACGAGCAGTACTTC. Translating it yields CASSLSRGLTYEQYF. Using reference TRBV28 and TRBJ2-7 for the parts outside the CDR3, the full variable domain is DVKVTQSSRYLVKRTGEKVFLECVQDMDHENMFWYRQDPGLGLRLIYFSYDVKMKEKGDIPEGYSVSREKKERFSLILESASTNQTSMYLCASSLSRGLTYEQYFGPGTRLTVT.